This T cell receptor beta chain derives from a study of blood T cell repertoires in COVID-19. Study details: Samples came from the United States, Italy and Spain, spanning acute and convalescent COVID-19. PBMCs, B-cell-depleted T cells, or T cells were the source of the cDNA or gDNA that made up the material.

While infection was still active, Seattle patients were enrolled and then followed longitudinally. Germline CDR1 SGDLS, CDR2 YYNGEE. The V and J ends lost 0 bases and 2 bases, in that order; junction bases with no gene match: 1. CDR3 length: 14 residues. Measured with immunoSEQ multiplex PCR; TCRdb has only the in-frame clones, and not every one. The sample comprises approximately 180,000 clones, around four fifths of which are singletons, and around 7% rests with the top ten. The sample consisted of peripheral blood. The receptor comes from a woman aged 40 to 50 with COVID-19, enrolled during active disease. The V call is TRBV9, the J call TRBJ2-7; 8 bases fit TRBD1. The CDR3 spells CASSVGDRPYEQYF. CDR3 DNA: TGTGCCAGCAGCGTAGGGGACAGGCCCTACGAGCAGTACTTC.